This TCR beta chain was captured in a study of cytomegalovirus exposure and HLA in healthy donors. Libraries were prepared by immunoSEQ multiplex PCR; TCRdb keeps only in-frame clonotypes and omits some of them. The sample records some 180,000 clones, about 89% being singletons. Germline V gene data show CDR1 as LNHDA and CDR2 as SQIVND (reference sequence). V dropped 1 base and J dropped 3; count of bases not matched to a gene: 3. This CDR3 region has 15 residues. This receptor was identified in a man aged 25-40 years in good health and CMV-seropositive. The sequenced sample was PBMCs. The chain has TRBV19 and TRBJ1-1; 9 nucleotides line up with TRBD1. The CDR3 region is CASSIGDRVDTEAFF. CDR3 in DNA: TGTGCCAGTAGTATAGGGGACAGGGTCGACACTGAAGCTTTCTTT. Variable domain in full (rest from reference TRBV19 and TRBJ1-1): DGGITQSPKYLFRKEGQNVTLSCEQNLNHDAMYWYRQDPGQGLRLIYYSQIVNDFQKGDIAEGYSVSREKKESFPLTVTSAQKNPTAFYLCASSIGDRVDTEAFFGQGTRLTVV.